These 32 T cell receptor beta chains were all obtained from the same sample, sequenced in a study of blood T cell repertoires in COVID-19. Libraries were prepared by immunoSEQ multiplex PCR; TCRdb keeps only in-frame clonotypes and omits some of them. The repertoire holds 120,000 or so clones, roughly nine tenths seen once, with about 8% in the top ten. Sequencing input: peripheral blood. Receptors originate from a human donor in a cohort sampled during active COVID-19.

The chain recombines TRBV19 with TRBJ2-7; the D gene is possibly TRBD2 (5 bases). Per the germline V gene, CDR1 is LNHDA and CDR2 is SQIVND (reference sequence). The V gene lost 4 bases and the J gene lost 4 bases, with 11 bases spanning the gap. This CDR3 has 13 residues. Here the CDR3 reads CASSTRLKYEQYF. CDR3 nucleotides: TGTGCCAGTAGTACCAGACTAAAATACGAGCAGTACTTC.

Here the CDR3 reads CASTFRQAGAGELFF. CDR3 DNA: TGTGCCAGCACCTTCCGCCAAGCGGGAGCTGGGGAGCTGTTTTTT. V gene TRBV25-1 combines with J gene TRBJ2-2; 8 bases match TRBD2. The J segment lost 8 bases and the V segment lost 7 bases, leaving 12 bases of the junction unmatched. This CDR3 has 15 residues. The V gene's germline CDR1 is MGHDK and CDR2 SYGVNS.

The chain links TRBV19 to TRBJ2-1, with 8 bases lining up with TRBD2. V lost 7 bases, J lost 0 bases, and 11 bases stayed unmatched. Germline V gene sequence: CDR1 LNHDA, CDR2 SQIVND (reference sequence). The length of the CDR3 is 17 residues. The CDR3 loop reads CASKVSGAPSSYNEQFF. In nucleotides, the CDR3 is TGTGCCAGTAAGGTTAGCGGGGCTCCTAGCTCCTACAATGAGCAGTTCTTC.

The chain combines TRBV2 with TRBJ1-1; D is undetermined. The V and J ends lost 5 bases and 3 bases respectively, with 4 bases between them. Germline lookup yields CDR1 SNHLY and CDR2 FYNNEI. The CDR3 extends over 11 amino acids. The CDR3 loop is CASSYDTEAFF. CDR3 nucleotide sequence: TGTGCCAGCAGTTATGACACTGAAGCTTTCTTT.

This chain links TRBV6-6 with TRBJ2-1; 14 positions match TRBD2. CDR1 is MNHNY and CDR2 is SVGAGI in the germline V gene (reference sequence). The CDR3 runs 14 residues. V was pared by 6 bases and J by 8 bases, with 3 bases of the junction left unmatched. Written as DNA, the CDR3 is TGTGCCAGCAGGGGACTAGCGGGAGTCGATGAGCAGTTCTTC. It yields the protein CASRGLAGVDEQFF.

This chain joins TRBV6-6 and TRBJ2-7; the match to TRBD1 covers 11 bases. Losses at the gene ends were 2 bases for V and 6 bases for J; bases not matched to a gene: 6. In germline, CDR1 is MNHNY, CDR2 SVGAGI (reference sequence). The CDR3 is 15 amino acids. The CDR3 DNA is TGTGCCAGCAGTTACGGGGGGACAGGGGGTCGCGAGCAGTACTTC. Translation gives CASSYGGTGGREQYF.

The rearrangement joins TRBV15 to TRBJ2-1; D not resolved. The CDR3 has 15 amino acids. Trimming removed 5 bases at V and 3 bases at J, with 14 bases between. CDR1 and CDR2 from the germline V gene are LNHNV and YYDKDF (reference sequence). The CDR3 loop reads CATSGRMRLYNEQFF. The CDR3 bases are TGTGCCACCAGCGGCCGAATGAGGCTCTACAATGAGCAGTTCTTC.

The chain recombines TRBV7-6 with TRBJ1-1; D is undetermined. The CDR3 has 15 amino acids. V shed 3 bases and J shed 0 bases, with 11 bases lying between them. Germline CDR1 SGHVS, CDR2 FNYEAQ. The CDR3 sequence: CASSFEVLVNTEAFF. CDR3 DNA: TGTGCCAGCAGCTTCGAAGTACTCGTGAACACTGAAGCTTTCTTT.

V and J are TRBV19 and TRBJ2-7; possibly TRBD1 for D (6 bases). CDR1 LNHDA and CDR2 SQIVND come from the germline V gene (reference sequence). V lost 5 bases and J 2 bases, leaving 16 bases between the germline ends. The CDR3 runs to 15 residues. CDR3 sequence: CASSSQTGPTYEQYF. In DNA form, the CDR3 reads TGTGCCAGTAGTTCCCAGACAGGACCAACCTACGAGCAGTACTTC.

In nucleotides, the CDR3 is TGTGCCAGCAGTCTGACAGGGTTCCCAAATCAGCCCCAGCATTTT. It specifies CASSLTGFPNQPQHF. The chain joins TRBV28 to TRBJ1-5; TRBD1 matches 7 bases. J gave up 4 bases and V 5 bases, and 8 bases lay outside the gene matches. Germline CDR1 reads MDHEN; CDR2 reads SYDVKM. CDR3 length: 15 residues.

The rearrangement joins TRBV13 to TRBJ1-5; a possible D gene is TRBD1 (6 bases). The CDR3 runs to 14 residues. CDR1 and CDR2 from the germline V gene are PRHDT and FYEKMQ (reference sequence). The V end was cut by 0 bases, the J end by 7 bases, with 10 bases between. CDR3 region: CASSLGDSVQPQHF. CDR3 sequence (DNA): TGTGCCAGCAGCTTAGGGGACAGTGTACAGCCCCAGCATTTT.

The chain links TRBV27 to TRBJ2-3, with TRBD1 matching 8 bases. Losses at the gene ends were 7 bases for V and 2 bases for J; bases not matched to a gene: 8. Per the germline V gene, CDR1 is MNHEY and CDR2 is SMNVEV (reference sequence). There are 15 residues in the CDR3. The CDR3 sequence: CASINGQGATDTQYF. The CDR3 DNA reads as TGTGCCAGCATAAACGGACAGGGTGCCACAGATACGCAGTATTTT.

The chain joins TRBV5-1 to TRBJ2-7; TRBD1 agrees at 9 bases. The CDR3 is 16 amino acids. Germline V gene lookup returns CDR1 SGHRS and CDR2 YFSETQ. The V and J ends lost 4 bases and 2 bases, in that order; junction bases with no gene match: 10. The CDR3: CASSALDRGGPYEQYF. The CDR3 region has the DNA TGCGCCAGCAGCGCATTGGACAGGGGTGGCCCCTACGAGCAGTACTTC.

This chain joins TRBV28 and TRBJ1-2; unclear D gene. The V end lost 2 bases, the J end lost 1 base, and 8 bases lay between the germline ends. From germline, CDR1 is MDHEN and CDR2 SYDVKM. CDR3 length equals 14 residues. DNA of the CDR3: TGTGCCAGCAGTTTAGGAGCAATTAACTATGGCTACACCTTC. Its protein product is CASSLGAINYGYTF.

V gene TRBV6-5 combines with J gene TRBJ2-4, with TRBD2 as a possible D gene (5 bases). V shed 7 bases and J shed 7 bases, with 8 bases lying between them. CDR3 length equals 11 residues. CDR1 MNHEY and CDR2 SVGAGI come from the germline V gene. CDR3 nucleotide sequence: TGTGCCAGCATGAGGGCTAACATTCAGTACTTC. Its protein product is CASMRANIQYF.

The rearrangement uses TRBV7-9 and TRBJ2-3; perhaps TRBD1 as D (6 bases). Germline V gene data show CDR1 as SEHNR and CDR2 as FQNEAQ (reference sequence). This CDR3 is 15 amino acids long. Trimming cost V 3 bases and J 1 base, with 11 bases left between them. CDR3 region: CASSLTHRGTDTQYF. CDR3 coding DNA: TGTGCCAGCAGCTTGACCCACAGGGGCACAGATACGCAGTATTTT.

The chain combines TRBV7-9 with TRBJ2-3; TRBD1 matches 9 bases. Losses at the gene ends were 4 bases for V and 1 base for J; bases not matched to a gene: 6. CDR1 and CDR2 from the germline V gene are SEHNR and FQNEAQ (reference sequence). This CDR3 spans 16 amino acids. This CDR3 is CASSSTTGGGTDTQYF. The CDR3 coding sequence is TGTGCCAGCAGCTCAACTACAGGGGGCGGCACAGATACGCAGTATTTT.

V is TRBV2 and J is TRBJ2-7; 9 bases match TRBD1. Per the germline V gene, CDR1 is SNHLY and CDR2 is FYNNEI. Trimming cost V 6 bases and J 2 bases; bases outside gene matches: 14. CDR3 size: 17 residues. The CDR3 coding sequence is TGTGCCAGCAGCGCACGGACCGGGACAGGGATTCCCTACGAGCAGTACTTC. The encoded protein is CASSARTGTGIPYEQYF.

The chain links TRBV28 to TRBJ2-7; 8 nucleotides match TRBD1. Germline CDR1 MDHEN, CDR2 SYDVKM. The CDR3 totals 15 residues. V gave up 7 bases and J gave up 4 bases; unmatched junction bases: 12. CDR3 sequence reads: CASTDPGTGLYEQYF. CDR3 coding DNA: TGTGCCAGCACCGACCCCGGGACAGGCTTATACGAGCAGTACTTC.

A single count supports this clone. The chain joins TRBV29-1 to TRBJ2-2, with 14 bases matching TRBD2. Per the germline V gene, CDR1 is SQVTM and CDR2 is ANQGSEA. V gave up 7 bases and J gave up 5 bases; unmatched junction bases: 3. This CDR3 is 14 amino acids long. This CDR3 reads CSGRLAGGTGELFF. The CDR3 coding sequence is TGCAGCGGTCGACTAGCGGGAGGGACCGGGGAGCTGTTTTTT.

The CDR3 sequence is CASSLRLAGVDTQYF. Here the CDR3 DNA reads TGTGCCAGCAGCTTACGCCTAGCGGGAGTCGATACGCAGTATTTT. J is TRBJ2-3 and V is TRBV7-6, with 10 bases that match TRBD2. Germline CDR1 reads SGHVS; CDR2 reads FNYEAQ. The CDR3 extends over 15 amino acids. V shed 2 bases and J 6 bases; nucleotides not matched to a gene: 5. The whole variable domain, filled in from reference TRBV7-6 and TRBJ2-3, reads GAGVSQSPRYKVTKRGQDVALRCDPISGHVSLYWYRQALGQGPEFLTYFNYEAQQDKSGLPNDRFSAERPEGSISTLTIQRTEQRDSAMYRCASSLRLAGVDTQYFGPGTRLTVL.

The gene calls are TRBV11-2 and TRBJ1-6, with a weak D call TRBD1 (6 bases). The CDR3 runs to 14 residues. Trimming removed 4 bases from V and 3 bases from J, with 7 bases in between. Germline CDR1 is SGHAT and CDR2 is FQNNGV. In DNA form, the CDR3 reads TGTGCCAGCAGCTCGACAGGCTATAATTCACCCCTCCACTTT. Residues: CASSSTGYNSPLHF.

CDR3 residues: CASSRLRVDTQYF. CDR3 DNA: TGTGCCAGCAGCCGGTTGAGGGTAGATACGCAGTATTTT. The chain is built from TRBV5-4 and TRBJ2-3; TRBD2 might be the D (5 bases). The V end was cut by 4 bases, the J end by 5 bases, with 11 bases between. This CDR3 has 13 residues. Germline V gene sequence: CDR1 SGHNT, CDR2 YYREEE (reference sequence).

CDR3 residues: CASSPERTENGYTF. CDR3 sequence (DNA): TGCGCCAGCAGCCCTGAGCGGACTGAGAATGGCTACACCTTC. V gene TRBV4-1 combines with J gene TRBJ1-2; no clear D. V was clipped by 4 bases and J by 6 bases, with 15 bases between them. Germline V gene data show CDR1 as MGHRA and CDR2 as YSYEKL. The CDR3 consists of 14 residues.

This clone was found once. The rearrangement joins TRBV19 to TRBJ2-1, with no clear D. Germline V CDR1 and CDR2: LNHDA, SQIVND (reference sequence). The length of the CDR3 is 15 residues. V was cut by 7 bases and J by 0 bases, with 13 bases left in between. The chain's CDR3 is CASNPTYDSYNEQFF. The CDR3 region has the DNA TGTGCCAGTAACCCCACTTATGACTCCTACAATGAGCAGTTCTTC.

This clone was seen a handful of times. The chain combines TRBV28 with TRBJ2-7; 8 positions match TRBD1. The CDR3 is 19 residues long. The ends lost 7 bases at V and 9 bases at J; junction bases unmatched: 29. Germline CDR1 and CDR2: MDHEN and SYDVKM. Here the CDR3 DNA reads TGTGCCAGCACCCCTCCCCCGGACAGGGAAGGAGCGGGCCGATCAGGGCAGTACTTC. It specifies CASTPPPDREGAGRSGQYF.

This sequence joins TRBV7-9 and TRBJ2-5, with D possibly matching TRBD2 (5 bases). This CDR3 is built from 14 residues. CDR1 is SEHNR and CDR2 is FQNEAQ in the germline V gene (reference sequence). V was shortened by 1 base and J by 4 bases, with 10 bases between the two germline ends. The CDR3 loop is CASSLVPSRETQYF. The CDR3 DNA is TGTGCCAGCAGCTTAGTCCCTAGCCGAGAGACCCAGTACTTC.

The V and J genes are TRBV11-3 and TRBJ2-7, with 8 bases that match TRBD2. V trimming: 1 base; J trimming: 6 bases; junction bases outside the gene matches: 2. The CDR3 extends over 13 amino acids. The germline gives CDR1 SGHNT, CDR2 YENEEA. The chain's CDR3 is CASSLGREGEQYF. DNA of the CDR3: TGTGCCAGCAGCTTAGGTCGGGAGGGCGAGCAGTACTTC.

The chain is built from TRBV6-4 and TRBJ2-2; a weak D match, TRBD2 (6 bases). V lost 6 bases, J lost 1 base, and 15 bases lay in between. Germline lookup yields CDR1 MRHNA and CDR2 SNTAGT. The CDR3 totals 16 residues. The CDR3 here is CASSPEVAVNTGELFF. The CDR3 DNA reads TGTGCCAGCAGCCCTGAGGTAGCGGTGAACACCGGGGAGCTGTTTTTT.

This sequence joins TRBV10-3 and TRBJ2-7, with TRBD1 identical over 9 bases. Trimming cost V 3 bases and J 2 bases; bases outside gene matches: 5. Germline CDR1 is ENHRY and CDR2 is SYGVKD. The length of the CDR3 is 15 residues. This chain's CDR3 is CAISDLGTGPYEQYF. Written as DNA, the CDR3 is TGTGCCATCAGTGACCTGGGGACAGGGCCCTACGAGCAGTACTTC.

The chain links TRBV29-1 to TRBJ2-3, with TRBD2 matching over 9 bases. Looked up from germline, CDR1 is SQVTM and CDR2 is ANQGSEA. This CDR3 is 13 amino acids long. J gave up 6 bases and V 3 bases, and 4 bases lay outside the gene matches. The CDR3 is CSVETSGGDTQYF. For the CDR3, the DNA is TGCAGCGTTGAGACTAGCGGTGGCGATACGCAGTATTTT.

J is TRBJ2-3 and V is TRBV5-1; TRBD2 might be the D (5 bases). V gave up 6 bases and J gave up 2 bases, with 13 bases separating them. CDR1 is SGHRS, CDR2 YFSETQ, per germline. The CDR3 totals 14 residues. As DNA, the CDR3 is TGCGCCAGCATCCGGGATGTGGCCACAGATACGCAGTATTTT. Translation: CASIRDVATDTQYF.